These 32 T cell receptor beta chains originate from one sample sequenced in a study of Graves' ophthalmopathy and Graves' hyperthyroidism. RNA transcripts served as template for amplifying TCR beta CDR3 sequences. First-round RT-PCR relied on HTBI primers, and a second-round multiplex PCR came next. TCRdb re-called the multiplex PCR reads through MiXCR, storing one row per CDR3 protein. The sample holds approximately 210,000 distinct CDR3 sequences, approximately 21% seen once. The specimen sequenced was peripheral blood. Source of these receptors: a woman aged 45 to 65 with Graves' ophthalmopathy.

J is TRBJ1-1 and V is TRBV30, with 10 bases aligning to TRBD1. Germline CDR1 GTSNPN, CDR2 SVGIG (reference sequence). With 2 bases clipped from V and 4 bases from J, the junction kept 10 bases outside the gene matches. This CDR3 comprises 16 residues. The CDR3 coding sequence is TGTGCCTGGAGTCGAAAACAGGGACAGGGGAGCACTGAAGCTTTCTTT. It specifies CAWSRKQGQGSTEAFF.

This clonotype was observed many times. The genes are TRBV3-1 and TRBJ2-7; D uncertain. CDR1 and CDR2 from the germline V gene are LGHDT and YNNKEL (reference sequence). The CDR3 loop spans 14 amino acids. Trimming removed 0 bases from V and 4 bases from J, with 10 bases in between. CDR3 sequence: CASSQDLVQYEQYF. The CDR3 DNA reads TGTGCCAGCAGCCAAGATCTAGTCCAGTACGAGCAGTACTTC.

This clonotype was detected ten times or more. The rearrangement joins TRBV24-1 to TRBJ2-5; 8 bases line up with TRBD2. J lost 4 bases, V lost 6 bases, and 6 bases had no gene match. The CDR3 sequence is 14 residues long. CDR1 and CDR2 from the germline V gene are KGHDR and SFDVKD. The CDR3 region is CATSRAGGIETQYF. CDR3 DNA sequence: TGTGCCACCAGTCGGGCGGGAGGTATAGAGACCCAGTACTTC.

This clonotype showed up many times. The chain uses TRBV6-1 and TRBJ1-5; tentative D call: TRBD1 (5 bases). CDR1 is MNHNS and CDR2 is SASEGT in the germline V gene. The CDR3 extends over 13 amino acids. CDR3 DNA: TGTGCTAGCGAAGACAGAGGTAATCAGCCCCAGCATTTT. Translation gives CASEDRGNQPQHF.

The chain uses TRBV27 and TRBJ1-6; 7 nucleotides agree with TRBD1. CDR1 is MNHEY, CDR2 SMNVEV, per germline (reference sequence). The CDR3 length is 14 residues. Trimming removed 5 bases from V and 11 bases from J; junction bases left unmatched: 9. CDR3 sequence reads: CASSDRQGAAPLHF. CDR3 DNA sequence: TGTGCCAGCAGTGACCGACAGGGCGCGGCACCCCTCCACTTT.

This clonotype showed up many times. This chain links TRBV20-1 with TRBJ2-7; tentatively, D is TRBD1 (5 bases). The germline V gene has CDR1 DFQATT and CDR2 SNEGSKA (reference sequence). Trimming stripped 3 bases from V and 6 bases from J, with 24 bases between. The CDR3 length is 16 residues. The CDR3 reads CSASNVQEGEWGEQYF. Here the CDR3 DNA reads TGCAGTGCTAGCAATGTGCAAGAAGGGGAATGGGGCGAGCAGTACTTC.

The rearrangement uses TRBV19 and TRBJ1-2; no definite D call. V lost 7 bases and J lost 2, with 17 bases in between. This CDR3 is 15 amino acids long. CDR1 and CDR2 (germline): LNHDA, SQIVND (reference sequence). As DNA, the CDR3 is TGTGCCAGTACCCGATTCGGACGGGAAAACTATGGCTACACCTTC. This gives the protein CASTRFGRENYGYTF.

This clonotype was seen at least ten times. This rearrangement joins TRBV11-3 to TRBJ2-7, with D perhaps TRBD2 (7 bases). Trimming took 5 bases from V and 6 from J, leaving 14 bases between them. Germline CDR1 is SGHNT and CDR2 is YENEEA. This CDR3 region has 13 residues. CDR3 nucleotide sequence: TGTGCCAGCAGCCGGGGGGCCAGGGGCGAGCAGTACTTC. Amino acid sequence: CASSRGARGEQYF.

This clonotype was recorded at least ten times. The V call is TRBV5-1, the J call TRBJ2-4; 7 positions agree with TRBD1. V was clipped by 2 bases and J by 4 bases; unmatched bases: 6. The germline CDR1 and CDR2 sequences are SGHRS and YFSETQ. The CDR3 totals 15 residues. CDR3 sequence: CASSFTGTEKNIQYF. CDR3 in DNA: TGCGCCAGCAGCTTTACTGGGACAGAAAAAAACATTCAGTACTTC.

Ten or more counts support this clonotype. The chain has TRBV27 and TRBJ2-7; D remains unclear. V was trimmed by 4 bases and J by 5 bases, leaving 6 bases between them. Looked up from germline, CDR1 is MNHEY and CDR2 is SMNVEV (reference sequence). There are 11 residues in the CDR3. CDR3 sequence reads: CASSSYHEQYF. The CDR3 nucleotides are TGTGCCAGCAGTTCTTACCACGAGCAGTACTTC.

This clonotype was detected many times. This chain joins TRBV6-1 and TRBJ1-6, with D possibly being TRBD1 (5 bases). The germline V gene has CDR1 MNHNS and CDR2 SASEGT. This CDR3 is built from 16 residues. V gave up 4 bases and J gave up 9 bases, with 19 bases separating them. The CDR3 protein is CASSAGREFSISPLHF. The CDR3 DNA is TGTGCCAGCAGTGCGGGACGAGAGTTTTCCATTTCACCCCTCCACTTT.

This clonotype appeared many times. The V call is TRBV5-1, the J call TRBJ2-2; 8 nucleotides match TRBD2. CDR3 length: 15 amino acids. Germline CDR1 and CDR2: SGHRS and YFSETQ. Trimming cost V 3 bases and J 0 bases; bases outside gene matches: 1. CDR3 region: CASSSTSANTGELFF. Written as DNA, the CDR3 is TGCGCCAGCAGCTCGACTAGCGCGAACACCGGGGAGCTGTTTTTT.

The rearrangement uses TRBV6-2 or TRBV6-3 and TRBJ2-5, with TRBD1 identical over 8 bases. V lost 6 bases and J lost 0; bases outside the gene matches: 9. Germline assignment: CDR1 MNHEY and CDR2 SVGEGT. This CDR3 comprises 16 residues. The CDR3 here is CASRSPRTGYQETQYF. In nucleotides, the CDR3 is TGTGCCAGCAGAAGCCCGAGGACAGGGTACCAAGAGACCCAGTACTTC.

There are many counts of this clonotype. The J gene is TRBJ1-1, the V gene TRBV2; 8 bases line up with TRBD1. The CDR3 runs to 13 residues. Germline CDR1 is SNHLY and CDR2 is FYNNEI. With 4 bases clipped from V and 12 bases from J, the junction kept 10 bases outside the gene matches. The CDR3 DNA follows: TGTGCCAGCAGTGGACAGGGGCTGACTTGCCCTTTCTTT. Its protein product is CASSGQGLTCPFF.

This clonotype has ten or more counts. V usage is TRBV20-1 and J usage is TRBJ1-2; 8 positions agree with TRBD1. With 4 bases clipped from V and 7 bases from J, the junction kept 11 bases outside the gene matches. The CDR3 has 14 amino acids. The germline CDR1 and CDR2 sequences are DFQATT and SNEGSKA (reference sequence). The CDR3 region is CSATPDREIGGYTF. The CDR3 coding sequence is TGCAGTGCTACCCCGGACAGGGAGATTGGTGGCTACACCTTC.

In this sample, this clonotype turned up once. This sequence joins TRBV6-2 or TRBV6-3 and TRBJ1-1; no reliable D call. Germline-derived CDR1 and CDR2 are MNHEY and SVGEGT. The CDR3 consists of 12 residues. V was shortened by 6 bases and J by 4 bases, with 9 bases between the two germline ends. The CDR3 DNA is TGTGCCAGCAGCCAAGACTCCACTGAAGCTTTCTTT. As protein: CASSQDSTEAFF.

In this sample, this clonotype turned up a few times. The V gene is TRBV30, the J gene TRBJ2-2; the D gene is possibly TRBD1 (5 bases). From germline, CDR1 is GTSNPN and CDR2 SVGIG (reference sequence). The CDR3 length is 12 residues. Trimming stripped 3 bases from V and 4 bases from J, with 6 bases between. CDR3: CAWRGPTGELFF. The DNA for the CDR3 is TGTGCCTGGAGGGGGCCCACCGGGGAGCTGTTTTTT.

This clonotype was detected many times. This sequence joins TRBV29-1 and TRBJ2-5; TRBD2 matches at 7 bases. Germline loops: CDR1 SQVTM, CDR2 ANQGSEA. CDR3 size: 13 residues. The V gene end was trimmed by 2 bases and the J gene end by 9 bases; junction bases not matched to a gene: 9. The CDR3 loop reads CSVEKAGAEAQYF. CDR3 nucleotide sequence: TGCAGCGTTGAAAAGGCGGGAGCGGAGGCCCAGTACTTC.

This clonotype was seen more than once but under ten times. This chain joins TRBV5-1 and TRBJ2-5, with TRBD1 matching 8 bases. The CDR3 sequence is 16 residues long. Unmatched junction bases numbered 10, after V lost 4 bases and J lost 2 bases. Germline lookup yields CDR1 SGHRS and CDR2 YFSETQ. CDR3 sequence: CASSGGDRWEQETQYF. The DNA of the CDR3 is TGCGCCAGCAGCGGAGGGGACAGGTGGGAACAAGAGACCCAGTACTTC.

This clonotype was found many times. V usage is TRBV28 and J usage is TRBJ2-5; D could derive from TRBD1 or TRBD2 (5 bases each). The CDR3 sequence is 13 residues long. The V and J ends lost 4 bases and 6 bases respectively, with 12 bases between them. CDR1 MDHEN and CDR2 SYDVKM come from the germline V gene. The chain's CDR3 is CASSSGPTQTQYF. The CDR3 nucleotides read TGTGCCAGCAGTTCGGGACCGACGCAGACCCAGTACTTC.

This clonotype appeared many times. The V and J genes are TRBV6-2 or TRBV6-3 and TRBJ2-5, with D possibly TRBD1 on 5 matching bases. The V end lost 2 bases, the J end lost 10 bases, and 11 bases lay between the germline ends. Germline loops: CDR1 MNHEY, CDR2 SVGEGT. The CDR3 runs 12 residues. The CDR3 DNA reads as TGTGCCAGCAGTTACCAGGGATCGGGCCAGTACTTC. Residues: CASSYQGSGQYF.

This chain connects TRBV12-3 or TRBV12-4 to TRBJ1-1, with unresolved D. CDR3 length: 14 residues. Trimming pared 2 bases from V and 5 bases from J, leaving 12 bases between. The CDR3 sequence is CASSLFIEATEAFF. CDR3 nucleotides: TGTGCCAGCAGTTTATTTATAGAAGCGACTGAAGCTTTCTTT.

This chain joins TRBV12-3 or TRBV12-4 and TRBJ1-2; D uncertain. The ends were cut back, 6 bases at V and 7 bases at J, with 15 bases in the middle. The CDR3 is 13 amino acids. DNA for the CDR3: TGTGCCAGCAGAGGAGGACGGCGCAGTGGCTACACCTTC. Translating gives CASRGGRRSGYTF.

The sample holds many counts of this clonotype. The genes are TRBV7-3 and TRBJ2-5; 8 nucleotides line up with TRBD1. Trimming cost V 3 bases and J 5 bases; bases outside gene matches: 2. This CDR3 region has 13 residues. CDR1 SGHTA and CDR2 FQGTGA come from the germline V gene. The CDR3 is CASSLDRVETQYF. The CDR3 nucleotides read TGTGCCAGCAGCTTGGACAGGGTTGAGACCCAGTACTTC.

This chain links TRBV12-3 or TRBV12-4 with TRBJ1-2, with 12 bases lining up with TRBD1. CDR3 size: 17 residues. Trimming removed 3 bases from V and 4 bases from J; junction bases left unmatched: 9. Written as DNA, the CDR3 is TGTGCCAGCAGTTTGACCGGGACAGGGGGCTTCAGCTATGGCTACACCTTC. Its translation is CASSLTGTGGFSYGYTF.

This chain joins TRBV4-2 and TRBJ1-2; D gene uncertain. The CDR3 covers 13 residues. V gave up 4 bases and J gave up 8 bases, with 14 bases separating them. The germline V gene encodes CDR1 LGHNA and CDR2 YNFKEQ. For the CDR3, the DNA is TGTGCCAGCAGCCTTTTTTCTAACCGGGGCTACACCTTC. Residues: CASSLFSNRGYTF.

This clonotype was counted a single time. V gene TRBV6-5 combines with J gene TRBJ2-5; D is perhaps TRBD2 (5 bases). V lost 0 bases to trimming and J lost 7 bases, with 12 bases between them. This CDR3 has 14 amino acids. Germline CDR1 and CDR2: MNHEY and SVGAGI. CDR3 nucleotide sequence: TGTGCCAGCAGTTACTCCTCGCCGGGAAGGACCCAGTACTTC. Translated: CASSYSSPGRTQYF.

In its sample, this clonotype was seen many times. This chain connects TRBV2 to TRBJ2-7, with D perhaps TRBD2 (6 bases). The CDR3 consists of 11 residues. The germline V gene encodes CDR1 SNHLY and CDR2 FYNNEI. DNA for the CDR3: TGTGCCAGCACGAATCTCGGAGGGCGAGAGGTC. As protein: CASTNLGGREV.

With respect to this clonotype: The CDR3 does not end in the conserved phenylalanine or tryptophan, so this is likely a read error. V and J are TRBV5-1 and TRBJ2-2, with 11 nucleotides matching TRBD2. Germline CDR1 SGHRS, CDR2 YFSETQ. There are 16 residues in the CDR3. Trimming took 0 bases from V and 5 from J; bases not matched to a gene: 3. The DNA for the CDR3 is TGCGCCAGCAGCTTGGATCTAGCGGGGGGAACCGGGGAGCTGTTTCTT. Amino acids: CASSLDLAGGTGELFL.

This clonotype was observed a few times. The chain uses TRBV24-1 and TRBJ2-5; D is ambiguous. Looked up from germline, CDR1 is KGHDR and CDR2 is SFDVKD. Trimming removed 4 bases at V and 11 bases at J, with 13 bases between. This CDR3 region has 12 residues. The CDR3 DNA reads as TGTGCCACCAGTGAGGGGAAGCTTCCTCAGTACTTC. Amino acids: CATSEGKLPQYF.

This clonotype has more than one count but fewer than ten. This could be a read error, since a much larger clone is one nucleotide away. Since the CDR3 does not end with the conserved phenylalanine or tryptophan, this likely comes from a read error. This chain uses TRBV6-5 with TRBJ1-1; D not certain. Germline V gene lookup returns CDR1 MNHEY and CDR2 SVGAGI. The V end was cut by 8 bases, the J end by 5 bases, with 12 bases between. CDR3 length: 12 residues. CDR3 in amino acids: CASQVLGTEAFS. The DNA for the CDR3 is TGTGCCAGCCAGGTGTTAGGGACTGAAGCTTTCTCT.

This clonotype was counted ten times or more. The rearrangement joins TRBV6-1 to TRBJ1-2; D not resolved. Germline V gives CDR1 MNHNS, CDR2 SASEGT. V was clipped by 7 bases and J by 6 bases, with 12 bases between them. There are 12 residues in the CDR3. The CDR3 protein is CASMQVLHGYTF. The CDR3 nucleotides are TGTGCCAGCATGCAGGTACTCCATGGCTACACCTTC.